This T cell receptor beta chain derives from a study of T cells expressing NK-cell markers. Study information: All TCR beta repertoires analysed originated from sorted CD3+CD56+NKG2C+, CD3+CD56+NKG2C- and CD3+CD56-NKG2C+ T cells.

Germline V CDR1 and CDR2: SGHTS, YDEGEE. The CDR3 loop spans 17 amino acids. About this clonotype itself: Its specificity is not known.

Overall study findings and caveats: About 1.0-8% of CD8+ T cells in several donors belonged to dominant NKG2C+ clonotypes. No clear determination of HCMV specificity was made for expanded NKG2C+ T cell clones.

For TCR beta, cDNA was produced by 5'RACE template switching with UMIs. TCRdb reprocessed the 5' RACE reads, keeping one entry per CDR3 protein, no DNA. Recorded here are some 340,000 distinct CDR3 sequences; the top ten clones represent around 5.3%. Material for sequencing was blood T cells: a sorted CD56 or NKG2C T cell subset, CD4+ or CD8+ T cells, or bulk PBMC T cells (not recorded which). This sequence joins TRBV5-8 and TRBJ1-1; there is no DNA to check the TCRdb D call of TRBD1. The receptor comes from a man aged 18 to 69 in good health. CDR3 loop: CASSYDGWGTMNTEAFF.